This is a list of T cell receptor beta chains from one sample in a study of blood T cells in healthy people across ages. TCRdb redid the calling of the 5' RACE reads with MiXCR, one entry per CDR3 protein. The profile covers 600,000 to 1,000,000 distinct CDR3 sequences, with just under 25% appearing a single time and roughly 3.5% taken by the ten largest. Another study also made use of these data, one on T cells of mothers and their children.

The sample consisted of blood. These receptors all stem from a boy younger than 18 in good health. Both conserved end residues are trimmed from each CDR3. Fields, in order: V gene, CDR3 length, CDR3 protein.

TRBV18 10 ASSSYADEQY
TRBV29-1 13 SVDLTSGNKYEQF
TRBV6-5 13 ASRADRGDNYGYT
TRBV5-1 10 ASSGVDYVYT
TRBV5-1 12 ASSLDQTNYGYT
TRBV20-1 13 SAYDPRSTSYEQY
TRBV20-1 11 SATGFDTDTQY
TRBV25-1 12 ASSERGGTYEQY
TRBV15 12 ATSRGDSTSGQF
TRBV11-2 12 ASSVSGGGETQY
TRBV7-8 16 ASSLNVGAQGGTDTQY
TRBV7-7 12 ASSLASGARAQY
TRBV28 10 ASSFGVRGVH
TRBV28 12 ASSLMGQLDEQF
TRBV2 12 ASSADRDTDTQY
TRBV4-1 15 ASSLDPVAGSVYEQY
TRBV11-1 14 ASGRAPSGRRTEAF
TRBV4-1 16 ASSQVISKGLAAYEQY
TRBV6-1 12 ASSEFQVGYEQY
TRBV7-2 15 ASSLGGLDPRGETQY
TRBV4-1 11 ASSQPTYQPRH
TRBV11-2 10 ASSSWTGGPL
TRBV21-1 15 ASSLGEHVGVDTEAF
TRBV9 11 ASSVQTGDVLT
TRBV20-1 13 SAYQGTPSTDTQY
TRBV20-1 10 SGSEDTDTQY
TRBV6-1 9 ASIRGTEQF
TRBV29-1 11 SIEGQNSYEQY
TRBV7-2 14 ASSLTQGSSYNEQF